This entry features one TCR beta chain sequence. TCRdb's table, derived via immunoSEQ multiplex PCR, lists solely in-frame clones and lacks some. Among about 92,000 clones listed, 82% were seen once. This sample stems from a study of control samples from healthy donors and cancer patients. Germline V gives CDR1 SGHNT, CDR2 YYREEE (reference sequence). The CDR3 runs to 13 residues. V shed 4 bases and J shed 3 bases, with 10 bases lying between them. The clonotype comes from a woman between 55 and 75 years old in good health. The sample taken for sequencing was blood. The rearrangement joins TRBV5-4 to TRBJ2-5; D uncertain. CDR3 loop: CASSRRTEETQYF. As DNA, the CDR3 is TGTGCCAGCAGCCGAAGGACGGAAGAGACCCAGTACTTC.